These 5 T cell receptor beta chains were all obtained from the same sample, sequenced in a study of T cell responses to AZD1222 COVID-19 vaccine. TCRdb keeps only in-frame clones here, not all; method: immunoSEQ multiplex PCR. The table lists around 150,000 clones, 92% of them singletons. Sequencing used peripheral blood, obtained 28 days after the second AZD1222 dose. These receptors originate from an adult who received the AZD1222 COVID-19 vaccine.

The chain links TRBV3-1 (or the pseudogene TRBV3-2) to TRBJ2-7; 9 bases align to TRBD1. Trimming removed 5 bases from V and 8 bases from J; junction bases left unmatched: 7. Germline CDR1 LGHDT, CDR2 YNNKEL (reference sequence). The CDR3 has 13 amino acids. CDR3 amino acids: CASSTRDRAQQYF. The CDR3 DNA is TGTGCCAGCAGCACCCGGGACAGGGCCCAGCAGTACTTC.

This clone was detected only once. The CDR3 reads CASSGRDGYYGYTF. DNA of the CDR3: TGTGCCAGCAGCGGCCGGGACGGATACTATGGCTACACCTTC. V and J are TRBV5-4 and TRBJ1-2; D is possibly TRBD1 (5 bases). This CDR3 is built from 14 residues. V lost 4 bases and J lost 3, with 13 bases in between. Germline CDR1 SGHNT, CDR2 YYREEE (reference sequence).

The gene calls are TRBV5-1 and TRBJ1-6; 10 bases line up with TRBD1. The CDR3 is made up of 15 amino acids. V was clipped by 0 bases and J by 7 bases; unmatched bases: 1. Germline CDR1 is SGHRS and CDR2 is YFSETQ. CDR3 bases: TGCGCCAGCAGCTTGGAGACAGGGGGCAATTCACCCCTCCACTTT. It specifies CASSLETGGNSPLHF.

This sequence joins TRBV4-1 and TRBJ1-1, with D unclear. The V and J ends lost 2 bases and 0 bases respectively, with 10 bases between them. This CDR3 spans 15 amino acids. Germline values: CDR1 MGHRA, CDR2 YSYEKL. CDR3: CASSQSHSLNTEAFF. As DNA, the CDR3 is TGCGCCAGCAGCCAATCCCACAGTTTGAACACTGAAGCTTTCTTT.

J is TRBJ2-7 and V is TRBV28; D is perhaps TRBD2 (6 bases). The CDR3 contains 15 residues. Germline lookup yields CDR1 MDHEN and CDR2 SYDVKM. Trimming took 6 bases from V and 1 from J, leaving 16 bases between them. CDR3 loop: CASRLTGTLSYEQYF. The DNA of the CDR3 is TGTGCCAGCAGACTAACCGGGACTCTTTCCTACGAGCAGTACTTC.